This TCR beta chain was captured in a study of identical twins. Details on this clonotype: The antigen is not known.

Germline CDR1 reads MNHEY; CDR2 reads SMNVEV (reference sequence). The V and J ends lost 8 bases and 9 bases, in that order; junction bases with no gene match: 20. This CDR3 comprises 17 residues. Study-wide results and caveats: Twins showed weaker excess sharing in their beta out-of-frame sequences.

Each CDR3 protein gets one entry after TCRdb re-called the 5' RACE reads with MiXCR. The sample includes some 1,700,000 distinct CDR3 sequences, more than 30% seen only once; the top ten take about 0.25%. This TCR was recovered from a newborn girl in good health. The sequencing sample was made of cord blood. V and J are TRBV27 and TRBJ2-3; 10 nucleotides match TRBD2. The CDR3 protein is CASGSLKNGLAGGTQYF. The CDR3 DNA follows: TGTGCCAGCGGCAGTCTTAAGAATGGGTTAGCGGGAGGAACGCAGTATTTT.